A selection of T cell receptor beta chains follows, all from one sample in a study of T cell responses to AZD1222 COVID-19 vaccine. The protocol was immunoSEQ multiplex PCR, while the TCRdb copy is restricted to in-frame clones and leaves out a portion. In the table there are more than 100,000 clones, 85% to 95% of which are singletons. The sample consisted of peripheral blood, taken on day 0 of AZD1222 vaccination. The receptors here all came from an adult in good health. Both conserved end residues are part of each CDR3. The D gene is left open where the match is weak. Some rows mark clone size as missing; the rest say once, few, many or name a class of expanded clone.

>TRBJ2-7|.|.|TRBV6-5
TGTGCCAGCGGAACTGGGTACGAGCAGTACTTC
CASGTGYEQYF
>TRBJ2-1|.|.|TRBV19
TGTGCCAGTAGGATGGGAAGCGGGTTATACAATGAGCAGTTCTTC
CASRMGSGLYNEQFF
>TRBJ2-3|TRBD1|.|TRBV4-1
TGCGCCAGCAGCCAAGAAGGATTCGGGACAGCGACATCTAGCACAGATACGCAGTATTTT
CASSQEGFGTATSSTDTQYF
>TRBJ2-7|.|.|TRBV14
TGTGCCAGCAGCCAAGAGGCGGGACAGTATTACGAGCAGTACTTC
CASSQEAGQYYEQYF
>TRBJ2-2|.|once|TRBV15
TGTGCCACCAGCAGAGGTCCTGCAGGGTCATTCACCGGGGAGCTGTTTTTT
CATSRGPAGSFTGELFF
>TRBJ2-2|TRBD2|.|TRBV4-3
TGCGCCAGCAGCCAAGAGGGCGGGAGCCCGAACACCGGGGAGCTGTTTTTT
CASSQEGGSPNTGELFF
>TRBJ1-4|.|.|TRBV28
TGTGCCAGCAGTGTCGGGGCCCTTAATGAAAAACTGTTTTTT
CASSVGALNEKLFF
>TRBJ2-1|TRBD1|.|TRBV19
TGTGCCAGTAAGTCGCAACATACAGGGGTGGACTACAATGAGCAGTTCTTC
CASKSQHTGVDYNEQFF
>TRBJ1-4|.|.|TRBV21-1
TGTGCCAGCAGCCCCAGGGGGACAGGGGGCGCGAGGCCTAATGAAAAACTGTTTTTT
CASSPRGTGGARPNEKLFF
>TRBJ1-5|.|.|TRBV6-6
TGTGCCAGCAGTGGGACAACCATCAGCCCCCAGCATTTT
CASSGTTISPQHF
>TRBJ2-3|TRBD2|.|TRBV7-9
TGTGCCAGCAGCTCGCTAGCGGGGGGGGTCACAGATACGCAGTATTTT
CASSSLAGGVTDTQYF
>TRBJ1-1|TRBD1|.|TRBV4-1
TGCGCCAGCAGCCAGGACAGGGTGAACACTGAAGCTTTCTTT
CASSQDRVNTEAFF
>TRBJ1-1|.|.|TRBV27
TGTGCCAGCAGTTTATGGGGCAACACTGAAGCTTTCTTT
CASSLWGNTEAFF
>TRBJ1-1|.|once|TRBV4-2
TGTGCCAGCAGCCCTCGGGATGGCGGGAACACTGAAGCTTTCTTT
CASSPRDGGNTEAFF
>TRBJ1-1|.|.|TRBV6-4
TGTGCCAGCAGTGAGTCGCCCAGTGCGAACACTGAAGCTTTCTTT
CASSESPSANTEAFF
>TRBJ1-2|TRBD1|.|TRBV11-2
TGTGCCAGCAGCCGGGACAGAGTCTACACCTTC
CASSRDRVYTF
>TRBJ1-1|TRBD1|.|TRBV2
TGTGCCAGCAGCGTACAGGGGGCGACTGAAGCTTTCTTT
CASSVQGATEAFF
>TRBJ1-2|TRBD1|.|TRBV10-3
TGTGCCATCAGTGAGTCGGGGACAGGTTATGGCTACACCTTC
CAISESGTGYGYTF
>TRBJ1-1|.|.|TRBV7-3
TGTGCCAGCAGCTTTGCCGGGGCTGAAGCTTTCTTT
CASSFAGAEAFF
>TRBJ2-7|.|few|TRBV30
TGTGCCTGGAGTTTCAACTATTACGAGCAGTACTTC
CAWSFNYYEQYF
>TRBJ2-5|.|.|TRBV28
TGTGCCAGCAGTTTACCTCTAGGCGGGATCGTCGAGACCCAGTACTTC
CASSLPLGGIVETQYF
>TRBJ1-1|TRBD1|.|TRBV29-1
TGCAGCGTTACGACAGGGGGCACTGAAGCTTTCTTT
CSVTTGGTEAFF
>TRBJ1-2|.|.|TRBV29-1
TGCAGCGCCGCTGGTGCGTCTGGCTACACCTTC
CSAAGASGYTF
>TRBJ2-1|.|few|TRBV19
TGTGCCACTATATCTAAAACGGACTTCTCGGATGAGCAGTTCTTC
CATISKTDFSDEQFF
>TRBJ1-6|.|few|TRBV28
TGTGCCAGCAGTCCGGGGGGCGGACTTGGGAGGCCCCTCCACTTT
CASSPGGGLGRPLHF
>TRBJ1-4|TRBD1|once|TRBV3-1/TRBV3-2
TGTGCCAGCAGCCAAGGGGGGACAGTTGGTGAAAAACTGTTTTTT
CASSQGGTVGEKLFF
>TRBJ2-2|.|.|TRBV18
TGTGCCAGCTCACGTAGCGACGGGGAGCTGTTTTTT
CASSRSDGELFF
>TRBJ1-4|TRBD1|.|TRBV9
TGTGCCAGCAGCGTAGCGGGACAGCCAACTAATGAAAAACTGTTTTTT
CASSVAGQPTNEKLFF
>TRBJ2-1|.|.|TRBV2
TGTGCCAGCAGTGATGGGATCGCTCGGCAGTTCTTC
CASSDGIARQFF
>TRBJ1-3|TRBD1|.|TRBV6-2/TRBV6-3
TGTGCCAGCAGTATCCCGACAGGGGGAGGAAACACCATATATTTT
CASSIPTGGGNTIYF
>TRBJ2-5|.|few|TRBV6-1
TGTGCCAGCAGTGAAGGGGGGGGGCGCGGTCGGGAGACCCAGTACTTC
CASSEGGGRGRETQYF
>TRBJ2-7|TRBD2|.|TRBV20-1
TGCAGTGCTCTGGGGGGGGGACGGCAGTACTTC
CSALGGGRQYF
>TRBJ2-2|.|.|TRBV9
TGTGCCAGCACCCTAGGGGCAGGGTCTAACACCGGGGAGCTGTTTTTT
CASTLGAGSNTGELFF
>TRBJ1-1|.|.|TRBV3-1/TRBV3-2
TGTGCCAGCAGCCAAGATCCCCACCGCGATGAAGCTTTCTTT
CASSQDPHRDEAFF
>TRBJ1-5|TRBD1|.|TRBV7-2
TGTGCCACCTCCTTAGGGGGCTTGGGCAATCAGCCCCAGCATTTT
CATSLGGLGNQPQHF
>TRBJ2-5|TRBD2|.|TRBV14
TGTGCCAGCAGCCCCGTTGCGGGGGGAGGAGAGACCCAGTACTTC
CASSPVAGGGETQYF
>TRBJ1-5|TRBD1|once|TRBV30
TGTGCCTGGAGTGTACAGGGGAGCCAGCCCCAGCATTTT
CAWSVQGSQPQHF
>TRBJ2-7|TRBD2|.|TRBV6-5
TGTGCCAGCAGTTACGGGGGGGTTGCCGAGCAGTACTTC
CASSYGGVAEQYF
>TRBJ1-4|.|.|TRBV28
TGTGCCAGCGGCCGGGGGGATGAAAAACTGTTTTTT
CASGRGDEKLFF
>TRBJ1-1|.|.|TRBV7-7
TGTGCCAGCTCTTTGACAGAGAACACTGAAGCTTTCTTT
CASSLTENTEAFF
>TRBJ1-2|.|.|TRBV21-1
TGTGCCAGCAGCAAACTTCGACACCCCTATGGCTACACCTTC
CASSKLRHPYGYTF
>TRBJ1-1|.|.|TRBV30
TGTGCCTGGAGGATCCCGGGGGCAGCTGAAGCTTTCTTT
CAWRIPGAAEAFF